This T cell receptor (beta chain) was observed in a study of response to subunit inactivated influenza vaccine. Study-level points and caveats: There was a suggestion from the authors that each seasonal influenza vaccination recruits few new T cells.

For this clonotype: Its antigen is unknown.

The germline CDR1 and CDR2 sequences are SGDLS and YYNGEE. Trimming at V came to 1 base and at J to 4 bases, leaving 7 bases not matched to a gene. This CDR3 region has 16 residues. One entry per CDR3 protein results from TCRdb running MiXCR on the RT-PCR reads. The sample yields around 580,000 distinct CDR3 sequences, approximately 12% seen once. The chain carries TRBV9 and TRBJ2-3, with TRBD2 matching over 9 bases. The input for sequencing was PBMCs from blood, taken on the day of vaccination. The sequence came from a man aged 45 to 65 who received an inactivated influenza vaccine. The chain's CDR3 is CASSVKAGGLSDTQYF. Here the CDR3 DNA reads TGTGCCAGCAGCGTAAAGGCGGGAGGGTTGTCAGATACGCAGTATTTT.